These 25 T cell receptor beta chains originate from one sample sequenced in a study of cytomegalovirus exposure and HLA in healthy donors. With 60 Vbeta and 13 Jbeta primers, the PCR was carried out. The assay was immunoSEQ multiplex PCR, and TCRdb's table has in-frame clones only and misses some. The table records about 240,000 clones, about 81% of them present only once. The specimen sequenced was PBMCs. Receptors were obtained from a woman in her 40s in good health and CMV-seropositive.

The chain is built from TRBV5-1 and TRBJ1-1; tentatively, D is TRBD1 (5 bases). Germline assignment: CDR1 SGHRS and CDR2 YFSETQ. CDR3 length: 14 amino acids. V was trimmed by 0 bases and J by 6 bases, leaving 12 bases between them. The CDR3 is CASSLEAGWAEAFF. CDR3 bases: TGCGCCAGCAGCTTGGAAGCAGGGTGGGCTGAAGCTTTCTTT.

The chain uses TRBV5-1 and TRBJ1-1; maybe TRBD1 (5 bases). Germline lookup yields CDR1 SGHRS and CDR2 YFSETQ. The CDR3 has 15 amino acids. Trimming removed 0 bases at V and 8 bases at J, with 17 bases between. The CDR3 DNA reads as TGCGCCAGCAGCTTGGTTAAGGGCGCGGGACTCGAAGCTTTCTTT. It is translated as CASSLVKGAGLEAFF.

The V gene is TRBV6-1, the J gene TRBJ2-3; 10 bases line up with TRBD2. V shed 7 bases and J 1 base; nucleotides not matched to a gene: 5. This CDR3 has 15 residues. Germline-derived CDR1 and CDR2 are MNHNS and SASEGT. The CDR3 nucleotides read TGTGCCAGCATCCCCGGGACTAGCGGCACAGATACGCAGTATTTT. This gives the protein CASIPGTSGTDTQYF.

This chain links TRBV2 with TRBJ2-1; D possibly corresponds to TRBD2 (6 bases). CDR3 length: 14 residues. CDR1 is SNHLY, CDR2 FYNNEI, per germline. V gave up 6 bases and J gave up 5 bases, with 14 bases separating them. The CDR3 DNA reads TGTGCCAGCAGACATCGGGAGAGCGACAATGAGCAGTTCTTC. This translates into CASRHRESDNEQFF.

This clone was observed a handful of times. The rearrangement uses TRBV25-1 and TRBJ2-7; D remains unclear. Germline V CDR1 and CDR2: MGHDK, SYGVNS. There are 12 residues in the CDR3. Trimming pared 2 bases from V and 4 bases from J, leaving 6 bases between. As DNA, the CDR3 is TGTGCCAGCAGTGAAAATGCGTACGAGCAGTACTTC. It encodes CASSENAYEQYF.

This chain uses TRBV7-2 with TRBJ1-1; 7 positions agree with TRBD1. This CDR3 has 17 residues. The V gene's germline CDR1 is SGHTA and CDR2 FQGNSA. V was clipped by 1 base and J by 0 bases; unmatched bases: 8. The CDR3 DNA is TGTGCCAGCAGCTTAGTGACGGAGGGGGCCATGAACACTGAAGCTTTCTTT. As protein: CASSLVTEGAMNTEAFF. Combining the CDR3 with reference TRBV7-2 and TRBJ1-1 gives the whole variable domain GAGVSQSPSNKVTEKGKDVELRCDPISGHTALYWYRQSLGQGLEFLIYFQGNSAPDKSGLPSDRFSAERTGGSVSTLTIQRTQQEDSAVYLCASSLVTEGAMNTEAFFGQGTRLTVV.

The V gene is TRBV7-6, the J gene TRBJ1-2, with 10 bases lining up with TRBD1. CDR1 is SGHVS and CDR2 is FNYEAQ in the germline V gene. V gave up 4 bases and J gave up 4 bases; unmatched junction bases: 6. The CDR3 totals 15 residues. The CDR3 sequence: CASSSLGTGVYGYTF. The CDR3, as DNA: TGTGCCAGCAGCTCCCTCGGGACAGGGGTCTATGGCTACACCTTC.

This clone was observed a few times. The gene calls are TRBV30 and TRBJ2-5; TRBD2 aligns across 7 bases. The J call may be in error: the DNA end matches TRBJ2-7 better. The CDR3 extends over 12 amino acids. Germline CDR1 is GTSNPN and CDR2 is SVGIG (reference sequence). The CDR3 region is CAWGAGNYEQYF. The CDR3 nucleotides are TGTGCCTGGGGAGCGGGGAACTACGAGCAGTACTTC.

This CDR3 reads CASSLGAGQQETQYF. The CDR3 DNA reads TGTGCCAGCAGCTTAGGGGCAGGGCAGCAGGAGACCCAGTACTTC. J is TRBJ2-5 and V is TRBV7-2, with D possibly TRBD1 on 5 matching bases. The CDR3 spans 15 residues. Trimming removed 1 base at V and 5 bases at J, with 14 bases between. The germline gives CDR1 SGHTA, CDR2 FQGNSA.

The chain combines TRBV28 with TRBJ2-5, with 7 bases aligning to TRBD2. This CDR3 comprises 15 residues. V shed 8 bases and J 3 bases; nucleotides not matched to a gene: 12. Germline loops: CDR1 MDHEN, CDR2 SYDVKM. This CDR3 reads CASSWLGRAEETQYF. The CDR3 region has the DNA TGTGCCAGCTCCTGGTTGGGGAGGGCGGAAGAGACCCAGTACTTC.

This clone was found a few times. The CDR3 DNA is TGTGCCTGGAGTAACCAGGGGACAAGGGATGTGTATGGCTACACCTTC. This translates into CAWSNQGTRDVYGYTF. This chain links TRBV30 with TRBJ1-2; D is perhaps TRBD1 (6 bases). The length of the CDR3 is 16 residues. Germline-derived CDR1 and CDR2 are GTSNPN and SVGIG (reference sequence). Trimming removed 2 bases from V and 5 bases from J, with 21 bases in between.

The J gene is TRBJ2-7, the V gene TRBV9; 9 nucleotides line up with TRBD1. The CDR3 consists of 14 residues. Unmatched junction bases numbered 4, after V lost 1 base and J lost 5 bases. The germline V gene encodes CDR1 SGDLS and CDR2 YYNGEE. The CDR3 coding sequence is TGTGCCAGCAGCGTACAAGGGACAGGGAACGAGCAGTACTTC. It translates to CASSVQGTGNEQYF.

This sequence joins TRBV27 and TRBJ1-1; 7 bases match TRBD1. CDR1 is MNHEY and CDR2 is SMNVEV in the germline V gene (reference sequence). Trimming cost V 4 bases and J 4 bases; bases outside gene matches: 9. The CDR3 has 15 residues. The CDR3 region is CASSSTGAESTEAFF. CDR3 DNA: TGTGCCAGCAGTTCAACAGGGGCCGAAAGCACTGAAGCTTTCTTT.

The CDR3 DNA is TGTGCCAGCAGCCCTCCCTACAGGGAGACTGAAGCTTTCTTT. Translation: CASSPPYRETEAFF. This chain connects TRBV5-5 to TRBJ1-1; perhaps TRBD1 as D (6 bases). The CDR3 loop spans 14 amino acids. The V gene lost 4 bases and the J gene lost 5 bases, with 15 bases spanning the gap. Germline assignment: CDR1 SGHKS and CDR2 YYEKEE (reference sequence).

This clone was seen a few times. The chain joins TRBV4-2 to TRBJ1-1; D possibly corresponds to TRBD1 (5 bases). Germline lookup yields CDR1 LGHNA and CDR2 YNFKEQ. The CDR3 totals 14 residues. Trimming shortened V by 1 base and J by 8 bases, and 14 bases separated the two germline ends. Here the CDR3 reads CASSQVGGREEAFF. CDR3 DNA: TGTGCCAGCAGCCAAGTTGGGGGGAGGGAAGAAGCTTTCTTT.

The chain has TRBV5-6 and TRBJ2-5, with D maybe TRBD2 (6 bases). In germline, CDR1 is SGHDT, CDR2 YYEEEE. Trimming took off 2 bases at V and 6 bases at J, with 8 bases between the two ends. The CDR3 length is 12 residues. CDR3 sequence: CASSFGGKTQYF. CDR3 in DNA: TGTGCCAGCAGCTTCGGGGGAAAGACCCAGTACTTC.

CDR3: CASSASGTGGVSPLHF. DNA for the CDR3: TGTGCCAGCAGTGCCTCCGGGACAGGGGGGGTTTCACCCCTCCACTTT. The chain recombines TRBV6-1 with TRBJ1-6; TRBD1 matches at 11 bases. The CDR3 loop spans 16 amino acids. Germline assignment: CDR1 MNHNS and CDR2 SASEGT. The J segment lost 9 bases and the V segment lost 4 bases, leaving 8 bases of the junction unmatched.

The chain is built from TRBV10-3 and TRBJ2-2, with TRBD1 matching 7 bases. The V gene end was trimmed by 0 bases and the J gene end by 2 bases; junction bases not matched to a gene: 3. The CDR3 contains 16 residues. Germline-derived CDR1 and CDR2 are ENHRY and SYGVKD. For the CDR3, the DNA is TGTGCCATCAGTGAGTCGAGGGGGCCTAACACCGGGGAGCTGTTTTTT. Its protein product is CAISESRGPNTGELFF.

CDR3 sequence (DNA): TGTGCCAGCAGGGAAACCGGGACAGGGCAGTTCTTC. Translation gives CASRETGTGQFF. V gene TRBV2 combines with J gene TRBJ2-1; 8 nucleotides agree with TRBD1. J was trimmed by 12 bases and V by 6 bases; bases with no gene match: 7. This CDR3 contains 12 residues. Germline CDR1 SNHLY, CDR2 FYNNEI. The variable domain in full, with the rest retrieved from reference TRBV2 and TRBJ2-1, is EPEVTQTPSHQVTQMGQEVILRCVPISNHLYFYWYRQILGQKVEFLVSFYNNEISEKSEIFDDQFSVERPDGSNFTLKIRSTKLEDSAMYFCASRETGTGQFFGPGTRLTVL.

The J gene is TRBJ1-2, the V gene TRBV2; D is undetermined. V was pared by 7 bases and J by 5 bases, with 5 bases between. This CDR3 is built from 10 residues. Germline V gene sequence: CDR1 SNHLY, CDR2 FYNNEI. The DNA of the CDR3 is TGTGCCAGCACCGGGTATGGCTACACCTTC. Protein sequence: CASTGYGYTF.

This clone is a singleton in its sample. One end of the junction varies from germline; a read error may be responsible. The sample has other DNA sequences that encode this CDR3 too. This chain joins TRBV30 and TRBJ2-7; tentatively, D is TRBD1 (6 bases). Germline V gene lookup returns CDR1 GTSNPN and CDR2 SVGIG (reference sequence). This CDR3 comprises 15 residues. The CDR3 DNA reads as TGCGCCTGGATTCCTGACAGGTATTCCTCCTACGAGCAGTACTTC. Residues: CAWIPDRYSSYEQYF. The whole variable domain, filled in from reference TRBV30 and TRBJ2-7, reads SQTIHQWPATLVQPVGSPLSLECTVEGTSNPNLYWYRQAAGRGLQLLFYSVGIGQISSEVPQNLSASRPQDRQFILSSKKLLLSDSGFYLCAWIPDRYSSYEQYFGPGTRLTVT.

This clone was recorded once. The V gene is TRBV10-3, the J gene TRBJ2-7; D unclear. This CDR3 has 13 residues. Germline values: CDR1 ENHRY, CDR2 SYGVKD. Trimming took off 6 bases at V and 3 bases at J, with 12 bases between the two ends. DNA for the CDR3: TGTGCCATCAGCCTTGGGCCATTCTACGAGCAGTACTTC. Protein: CAISLGPFYEQYF.

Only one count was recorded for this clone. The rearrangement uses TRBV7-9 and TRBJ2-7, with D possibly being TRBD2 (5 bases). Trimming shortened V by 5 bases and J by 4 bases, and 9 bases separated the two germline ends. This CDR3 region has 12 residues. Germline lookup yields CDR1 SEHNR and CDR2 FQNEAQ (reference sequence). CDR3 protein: CASSQGGYEQYF. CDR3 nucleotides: TGTGCCAGCAGCCAAGGAGGATACGAGCAGTACTTC.

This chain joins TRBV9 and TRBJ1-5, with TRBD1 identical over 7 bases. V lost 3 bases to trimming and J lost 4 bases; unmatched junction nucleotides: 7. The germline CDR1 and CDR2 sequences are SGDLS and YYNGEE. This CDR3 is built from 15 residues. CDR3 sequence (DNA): TGTGCCAGCAGCGCCCGGGACAGCACAAATCAGCCCCAGCATTTT. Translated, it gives CASSARDSTNQPQHF.

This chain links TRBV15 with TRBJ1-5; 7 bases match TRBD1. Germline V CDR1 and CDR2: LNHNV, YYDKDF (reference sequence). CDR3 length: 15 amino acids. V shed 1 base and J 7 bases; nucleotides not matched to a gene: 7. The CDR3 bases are TGTGCCACCAGCAGAGGGGGACAGAAAGCGCAGCCCCAGCATTTT. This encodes CATSRGGQKAQPQHF. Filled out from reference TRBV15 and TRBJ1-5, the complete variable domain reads DAMVIQNPRYQVTQFGKPVTLSCSQTLNHNVMYWYQQKSSQAPKLLFHYYDKDFNNEADTPDNFQSRRPNTSFCFLDIRSPGLGDTAMYLCATSRGGQKAQPQHFGDGTRLSIL.